The rows below give T cell receptor beta chains drawn from one sample of a study of EBV T-cell therapy then PD-1 blockade in nasopharyngeal carcinoma. These receptors' targets are unknown. TCRdb's copy holds only in-frame clones and misses some; the assay was immunoSEQ multiplex PCR. The sample records some 21,000 clones, 75% to 90% being singletons. The starting material was CD8+ T cells from blood, obtained at approximately day 60 from a patient whose treatment included autologous EBV-specific T cells and nivolumab. These receptors all stem from a man aged 35-49 years with nasopharyngeal carcinoma. The CDR3 runs from the conserved cysteine through the conserved F or W. The D gene is left open where the match is weak. Only some rows state a clone size, as once, few, many or a class for expanded clones.

>TRBV6-2/TRBV6-3|TRBJ2-7|.|.
CASSRSEVHEQYF
TGTGCCAGCAGTAGATCAGAGGTCCACGAGCAGTACTTC
>TRBV7-2|TRBJ2-7|TRBD1|.
CASSPSDRAHEQYF
TGTGCCAGCAGCCCCTCGGACAGGGCGCACGAGCAGTACTTC
>TRBV7-2|TRBJ2-5|TRBD1|.
CASSRDRGRQETQYF
TGTGCCAGCAGCCGGGACAGGGGGCGTCAAGAGACCCAGTACTTC
>TRBV28|TRBJ2-3|.|.
CASSPGGDRTDTQYF
TGTGCCAGCAGTCCCGGCGGGGACCGCACAGATACGCAGTATTTT
>TRBV29-1|TRBJ2-7|TRBD1|.
CSVVGRQGAYEQYF
TGCAGCGTTGTTGGGAGACAGGGGGCGTACGAGCAGTACTTC
>TRBV6-2/TRBV6-3|TRBJ2-5|.|.
CASSYMAIQETQYF
TGTGCCAGCAGTTATATGGCAATACAAGAGACCCAGTACTTC
>TRBV12-3/TRBV12-4|TRBJ1-1|.|.
CASSLSTEAFF
TGTGCCAGCAGTTTGAGCACTGAAGCTTTCTTT
>TRBV7-2|TRBJ2-1|TRBD1|.
CASSFDRDSLYSYNEQFF
TGTGCCAGCAGCTTCGATCGGGACAGCTTATACTCCTACAATGAGCAGTTCTTC
>TRBV7-9|TRBJ1-1|.|few
CASSLLNRNTEAFF
TGTGCCAGCAGCTTGTTAAATAGAAACACTGAAGCTTTCTTT
>TRBV6-4|TRBJ2-7|.|.
CASSPTFETSYEQYF
TGTGCCAGCAGTCCCACTTTTGAGACCTCCTACGAGCAGTACTTC
>TRBV15|TRBJ1-2|TRBD1|.
CATSTRQGAMNYGYTF
TGTGCCACCAGCACTCGACAGGGGGCAATGAACTATGGCTACACCTTC
>TRBV5-3|TRBJ2-1|TRBD2|.
CARSRINSGGSYNEQFF
TGTGCCAGAAGCCGTATTAATAGCGGGGGATCCTACAATGAGCAGTTCTTC
>TRBV9|TRBJ1-4|.|.
CASSRVGGNNEKLFF
TGTGCCAGCAGTCGGGTCGGGGGAAATAATGAAAAACTGTTTTTT
>TRBV5-1|TRBJ2-2|TRBD2|.
CARSPAGGGYTGELFF
TGCGCCCGCAGCCCGGCGGGGGGGGGATACACCGGGGAGCTGTTTTTT
>TRBV9|TRBJ2-1|TRBD2|.
CASSVAGGGADNEQFF
TGTGCCAGCAGCGTAGCTGGCGGGGGGGCCGACAATGAGCAGTTCTTC
>TRBV4-3|TRBJ1-2|.|.
CASSQDFVGAYGYTF
TGCGCCAGCAGCCAAGATTTTGTTGGCGCCTATGGCTACACCTTC
>TRBV6-4|TRBJ2-2|.|.
CASSDSSTGELFF
TGTGCCAGCAGTGACTCGAGCACCGGGGAGCTGTTTTTT
>TRBV28|TRBJ2-7|TRBD1|.
CASSPTGASYEQYF
TGTGCCAGCAGCCCTACAGGGGCCTCCTACGAGCAGTACTTC
>TRBV30|TRBJ1-2|.|.
CAWSVQGKGYTF
TGTGCCTGGAGTGTACAGGGTAAAGGCTACACCTTC
>TRBV6-5|TRBJ2-7|.|once
CASSPGQNYEQYF
TGTGCCAGCAGCCCGGGCCAAAACTACGAGCAGTACTTC
>TRBV7-9|TRBJ1-2|.|.
CASSPGLRGGGYGYTF
TGTGCCAGCAGCCCGGGGTTGCGGGGGGGAGGCTATGGCTACACCTTC
>TRBV6-2/TRBV6-3|TRBJ2-3|.|.
CASSYSPGDTQYF
TGTGCCAGCAGTTACTCCCCCGGAGATACGCAGTATTTT
>TRBV18|TRBJ2-5|.|.
CASSLGESYQETQYF
TGTGCCAGCTCACTAGGGGAGTCGTACCAAGAGACCCAGTACTTC
>TRBV4-2|TRBJ1-2|.|.
CASSPGGQIDGYTF
TGTGCCAGCAGCCCGGGGGGCCAAATTGATGGCTACACCTTC
>TRBV2|TRBJ2-1|.|.
CASSEAQGYNEQFF
TGTGCCAGCAGTGAAGCGCAGGGGTACAATGAGCAGTTCTTC
>TRBV2|TRBJ2-3|.|.
CASSEAVDTQYF
TGTGCCAGCAGTGAAGCAGTAGATACGCAGTATTTT
>TRBV6-4|TRBJ2-2|TRBD1|.
CASSEGTGNTGELFF
TGTGCCAGCAGTGAAGGGACAGGGAACACCGGGGAGCTGTTTTTT
>TRBV7-9|TRBJ2-3|.|.
CASSPSLGVDTQYF
TGTGCCAGCAGCCCTTCTCTGGGGGTAGATACGCAGTATTTT
>TRBV10-2|TRBJ2-7|.|.
CASSTGGYEQYF
TGCGCCAGCAGTACAGGAGGATACGAGCAGTACTTC
>TRBV4-3|TRBJ2-2|.|.
CASSRGPNTGELFF
TGCGCCAGCAGCCGGGGGCCCAACACCGGGGAGCTGTTTTTT
>TRBV27|TRBJ2-3|TRBD1|few
CASSLRQGPVTDTQYF
TGTGCCAGCAGTTTACGACAGGGTCCCGTCACAGATACGCAGTATTTT
>TRBV9|TRBJ1-6|TRBD1|.
CASSADRENSPLHF
TGTGCCAGCAGCGCAGACAGGGAGAATTCACCCCTCCACTTT
>TRBV7-9|TRBJ1-6|TRBD1|many
CASSLGTGGSPLHF
TGTGCCAGCAGCTTAGGGACAGGGGGTTCACCCCTCCACTTT
>TRBV7-6|TRBJ1-2|.|.
CASSLGGIGASHGYTF
TGTGCCAGCAGCTTGGGGGGCATTGGGGCCTCCCATGGCTACACCTTC
>TRBV5-6|TRBJ2-3|.|few
CASSIQGGSTDTQYF
TGTGCCAGCAGCATCCAGGGGGGTAGCACAGATACGCAGTATTTT
>TRBV19|TRBJ2-6|.|.
CASSIERGTGANVLTF
TGTGCCAGTAGTATAGAACGGGGGACTGGGGCCAACGTCCTGACTTTC
>TRBV28|TRBJ2-7|TRBD2|.
CAREGLAQSEQYF
TGTGCCAGGGAGGGACTAGCTCAAAGCGAGCAGTACTTC
>TRBV16|TRBJ2-1|TRBD1|.
CASSQLDRGYHEQFF
TGTGCCAGCAGCCAATTGGACAGGGGGTATCATGAGCAGTTCTTC
>TRBV9|TRBJ1-4|.|.
CASSAGVGGEKLFF
TGTGCCAGCAGCGCAGGGGTCGGTGGAGAAAAACTGTTTTTT
>TRBV10-3|TRBJ1-6|TRBD1|.
CAISEMTGDNSPLHF
TGTGCCATCAGTGAGATGACAGGGGACAATTCACCCCTCCACTTT
>TRBV28|TRBJ1-2|TRBD1|.
CASSMDRVAYGYTF
TGTGCCAGCAGCATGGACAGGGTGGCCTATGGCTACACCTTC
>TRBV9|TRBJ2-5|.|.
CASSQIGLLETQYF
TGTGCCAGCAGCCAGATTGGACTACTAGAGACCCAGTACTTC
>TRBV6-5|TRBJ2-3|.|.
CATSHSGVHPDTQYF
TGTGCCACCTCCCACTCTGGGGTGCATCCAGATACGCAGTATTTT
>TRBV19|TRBJ1-1|TRBD1|.
CASSTPPPTGRNTEAFF
TGTGCCAGTAGTACCCCACCACCGACAGGGCGGAACACTGAAGCTTTCTTT
>TRBV27|TRBJ1-2|.|.
CASKPRERGGYTF
TGTGCCAGCAAGCCCCGGGAGAGGGGTGGCTACACCTTC
>TRBV27|TRBJ1-3|.|.
CASSLRGLGNTIYF
TGTGCCAGCAGTTTACGGGGTCTGGGAAACACCATATATTTT
>TRBV24-1|TRBJ1-5|.|few
CATGHNQPQHF
TGTGCCACGGGGCACAATCAGCCCCAGCATTTT
>TRBV19|TRBJ2-7|TRBD2|.
CASTTAGGSSYEQYF
TGTGCCAGTACCACAGCCGGGGGGAGCTCCTACGAGCAGTACTTC
>TRBV7-9|TRBJ1-3|.|.
CASSLGFGDAGNTIYF
TGTGCCAGCAGCTTAGGCTTCGGGGACGCTGGAAACACCATATATTTT
>TRBV4-1|TRBJ2-1|.|.
CASSQEIRTSNEQFF
TGCGCCAGCAGCCAAGAGATTAGGACAAGCAATGAGCAGTTCTTC
>TRBV27|TRBJ1-1|.|.
CASTIGGEAFF
TGTGCCAGCACCATTGGGGGTGAAGCTTTCTTT
>TRBV5-1|TRBJ1-2|.|.
CASSLAGGGYGYTF
TGCGCCAGCAGCTTGGCTGGAGGGGGCTATGGCTACACCTTC
>TRBV3-1/TRBV3-2|TRBJ1-1|.|.
CASSRRWDNTEAFF
TGTGCCAGCAGCCGAAGGTGGGATAACACTGAAGCTTTCTTT
>TRBV7-6|TRBJ2-2|TRBD1|few
CASSPPTGSGELFF
TGTGCCAGCAGCCCACCGACAGGGTCCGGGGAGCTGTTTTTT
>TRBV3-1/TRBV3-2|TRBJ2-5|TRBD2|once
CASSQDWDSGGVETQYF
TGTGCCAGCAGCCAAGATTGGGATAGCGGGGGGGTGGAGACCCAGTACTTC